This T cell receptor (beta chain) comes out of a study of Ad26.COV2.S vaccination and SARS-CoV-2 variants. Treatment reported: around 19 received Ad26.COV2.S at low or high dose, single or two shots; roughly five received placebo; per-sample allocation not given. Each sample was drawn 63 days after the first injection (of vaccine or placebo). The method was immunoSEQ multiplex PCR; TCRdb's version includes in-frame clones alone and lacks a portion of them. This table has 200,000 to 250,000 clones, approximately 88% appearing once. There are 14 residues in the CDR3. Looked up from germline, CDR1 is SGHRS and CDR2 is YFSETQ. The V end lost 4 bases, the J end lost 4 bases, and 12 bases lay between the germline ends.

Sequenced material: peripheral blood, taken in a trial of Ad26.COV2.S vaccine versus placebo. The chain combines TRBV5-1 with TRBJ1-3; possibly TRBD1 for D (6 bases). The TCR was taken from a person aged 18-60 years who received the Ad26.COV2.S COVID-19 vaccine or a placebo. Here the CDR3 DNA reads TGCGCCAGCAGCCTAAACACAGGGGGAAACACCATATATTTT. Protein product: CASSLNTGGNTIYF.